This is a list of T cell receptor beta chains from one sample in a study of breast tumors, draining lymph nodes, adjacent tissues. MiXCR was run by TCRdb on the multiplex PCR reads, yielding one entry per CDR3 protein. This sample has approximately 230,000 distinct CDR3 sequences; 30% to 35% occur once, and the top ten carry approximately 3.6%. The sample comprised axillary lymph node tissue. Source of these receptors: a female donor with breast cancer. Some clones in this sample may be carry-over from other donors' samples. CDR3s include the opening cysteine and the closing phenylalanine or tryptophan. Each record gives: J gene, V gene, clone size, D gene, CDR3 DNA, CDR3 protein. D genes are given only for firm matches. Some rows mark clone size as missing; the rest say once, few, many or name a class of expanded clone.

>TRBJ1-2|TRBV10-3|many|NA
TGTGCCATCAGTGACAGGGATGGCTATGGCTACACCTTC
CAISDRDGYGYTF
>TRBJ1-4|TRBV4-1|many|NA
TGCGCCAGCAGCCAAGAAGGAAGGGTCGGTAATGAAAAACTGTTTTTT
CASSQEGRVGNEKLFF
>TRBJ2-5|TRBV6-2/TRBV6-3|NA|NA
TGTGCCAGCAGTCGGGGGAGTTTGAACCAAGAGACCCAGTACTTC
CASSRGSLNQETQYF
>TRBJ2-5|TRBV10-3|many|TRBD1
TGTGCCATCAGTGAGCCCGGGACAGAGAAGACCCAGTACTTC
CAISEPGTEKTQYF
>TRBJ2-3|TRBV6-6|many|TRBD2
TGTGCCAGCAGTCCGGGAGGACCTGCCGGACCAGATACGCAGTATTTT
CASSPGGPAGPDTQYF
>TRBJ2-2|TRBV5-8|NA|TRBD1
TGTGCCAGCAGCATCCAGGGGGTCAGCACCGGGGAGCTGTTTTTT
CASSIQGVSTGELFF
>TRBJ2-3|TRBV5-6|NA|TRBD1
TGTGCCAGCAGCTGGGGACAGGGGACTGATACGCAGTATTTT
CASSWGQGTDTQYF
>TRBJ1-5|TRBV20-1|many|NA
TGCACTTCTAGGGGGGCTGATCAGCCCCAGCATTTT
CTSRGADQPQHF
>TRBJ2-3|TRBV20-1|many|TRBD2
TGCAGTGCTACGAGACTAGCGGGGGATCTCACAGATACGCAGTATTTT
CSATRLAGDLTDTQYF
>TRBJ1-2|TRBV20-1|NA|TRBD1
TGCAGTGCCAGATATACCCCGGGACAGTGGGGCTACACCTTC
CSARYTPGQWGYTF
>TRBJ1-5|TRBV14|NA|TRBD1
TGTGCCAGCTCACCACTGGTGGGAAGGGGGCAAGAGACCCAGCATTTT
CASSPLVGRGQETQHF
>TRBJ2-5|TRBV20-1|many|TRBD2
TGCAGTACAAAGCAGGGACTAGCGGGGGTAGGGACCCAGTACTTC
CSTKQGLAGVGTQYF
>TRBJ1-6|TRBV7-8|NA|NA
TGTGCCAGCAGCTTAGTATCGGTGAATAATTCACCCCTCCACTTT
CASSLVSVNNSPLHF
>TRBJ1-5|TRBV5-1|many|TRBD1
TGCGCCAGCAGCTCGACAGGGCTGAGCAATCAGCCCCAGCATTTT
CASSSTGLSNQPQHF
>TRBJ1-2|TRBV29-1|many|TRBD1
TGCAGCGCCCGCCCCGGGACAGGGGGCGGCTATGGCTACACCTTC
CSARPGTGGGYGYTF
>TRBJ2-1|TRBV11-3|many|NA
TGTGCCAGCAGCTTAGATCGCAGCAATGAGCAGTTCTTC
CASSLDRSNEQFF
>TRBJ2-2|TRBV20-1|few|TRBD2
TGCAGTGCTAGAGATTCAGGACTAGGGACGGTCGGGGAGCTGTTTTTT
CSARDSGLGTVGELFF
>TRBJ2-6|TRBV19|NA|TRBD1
TGTGCCAGTAGTATAGGTCAGGGGGCCTACGTCCTGACTTTC
CASSIGQGAYVLTF
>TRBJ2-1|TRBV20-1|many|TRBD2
TGCAGTGCTAGGAGAACGGGAGGACGATCCTACAATGAGCAGTTCTTC
CSARRTGGRSYNEQFF
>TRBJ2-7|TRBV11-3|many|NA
TGTGCCAGCAGCTTAGTAACCTACGAGCAGTACTTC
CASSLVTYEQYF
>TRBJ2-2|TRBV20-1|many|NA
TGCAGTGCTAGAGACGAGGGGAACACCGGGGAGCTGTTTTTT
CSARDEGNTGELFF
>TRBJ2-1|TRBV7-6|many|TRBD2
TGTGCCAGCAGCCTTACTACACCGACTAGCGGGGGATACAATGAGCAGTTCTTC
CASSLTTPTSGGYNEQFF
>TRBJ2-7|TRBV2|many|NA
TGTGCCAGCAACGCGTATTCCTACGAGCAGTACTTC
CASNAYSYEQYF
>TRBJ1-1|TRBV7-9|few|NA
TGTGCCAGCAGCTTAGTACCAGGGGTGGGCACTGAAGCTTTCTTT
CASSLVPGVGTEAFF
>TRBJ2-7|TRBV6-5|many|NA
TGTGCCAGCAGGTCCCAAGGCCACGAGCAGTACTTC
CASRSQGHEQYF
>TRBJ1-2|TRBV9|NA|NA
TGTGCCAGGAGCGACCGGGGGGAGGGGAACTATGGCTCCACCTTC
CARSDRGEGNYGSTF
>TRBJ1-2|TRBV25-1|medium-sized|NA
TGTGCCAGCAGTGGATCCTCGGGGGGATCGGTATATGGCTACACCTTC
CASSGSSGGSVYGYTF
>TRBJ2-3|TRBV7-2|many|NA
TGTGCCAGCAGCTCACCGAGGAGCGGGAGCACAGATACGCAGTATTTT
CASSSPRSGSTDTQYF
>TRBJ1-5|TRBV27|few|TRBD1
TGTGCCAGCAGTACCCAGGGGGACAATCAGCCCCAGCATTTT
CASSTQGDNQPQHF
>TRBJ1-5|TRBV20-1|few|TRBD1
TGCAGTGCCGAACAGGGGGGGGGGTATAGCAATCAGCCCCAGCATTTT
CSAEQGGGYSNQPQHF
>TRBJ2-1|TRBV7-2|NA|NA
TGTGCCAGCAGTTTAGAGAGAGCGGGTACCTACAATGAGCAGTTCTTC
CASSLERAGTYNEQFF
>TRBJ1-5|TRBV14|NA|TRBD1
TGTGCCAGCAGCCCGACAGGGTTGGGCAATCAGCCCCAGCATTTT
CASSPTGLGNQPQHF
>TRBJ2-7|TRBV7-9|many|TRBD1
TGTGCCAGCAGCTTAGTCGACAGGGGGCGAGGCGAGCAGTACTTC
CASSLVDRGRGEQYF
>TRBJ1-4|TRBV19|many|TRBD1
TGTGCCAGTAGTCCCCGGGACAGCTATAATGAAAAACTGTTTTTT
CASSPRDSYNEKLFF
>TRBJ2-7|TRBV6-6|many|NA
TGTGCCAGCAGCCCCCGGCCCCACGAGCAGTACTTC
CASSPRPHEQYF
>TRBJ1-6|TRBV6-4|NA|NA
TGTGCCAGCAGTTTCCAGGCGGGGTTGCTCAATTCACCCCTCCACTTT
CASSFQAGLLNSPLHF
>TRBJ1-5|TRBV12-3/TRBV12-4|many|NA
TGTGCCAGCAGTTTTCGAGGACAGCAAAATCAGCCCCAGCATTTT
CASSFRGQQNQPQHF
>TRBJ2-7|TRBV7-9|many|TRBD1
TGTGCCAGCAGCTCGGGACAGTTCTACGAGCAGTACTTC
CASSSGQFYEQYF
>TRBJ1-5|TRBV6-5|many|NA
TGTGCCAGCAGTGCCCGTATCAGTCAGCCCCAGCATTTT
CASSARISQPQHF
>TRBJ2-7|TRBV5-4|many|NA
TGTGCCAGCAGCCAAACAGGAGATTCCTACGAGCAGTACTTC
CASSQTGDSYEQYF
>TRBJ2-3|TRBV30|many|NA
TGTGCCGGCTCGGACTTCCTTCCCACAGATACGCAGTATTTT
CAGSDFLPTDTQYF
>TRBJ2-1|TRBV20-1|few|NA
TGCAGTGCTAGAGACCCAGCGGATCTCTCCTACAATGAGCAGTTCTTC
CSARDPADLSYNEQFF
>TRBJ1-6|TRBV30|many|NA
TGTGCCTGGAGTGGACAGAGCTATAATTCACCCCTCCACTTT
CAWSGQSYNSPLHF
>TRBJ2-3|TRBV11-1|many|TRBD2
TGTGCCAGCAGCTTAGCCCTAGCGGGCACAGATACGCAGTATTTT
CASSLALAGTDTQYF
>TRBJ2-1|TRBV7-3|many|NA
TGTGCCAGCAGCCTACACCAGGGGGAGGTATACAATGAGCAGTTCTTC
CASSLHQGEVYNEQFF
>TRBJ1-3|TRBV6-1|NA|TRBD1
TGTGCCAGCACCACCCCACTTTCCAGGACAGGGGGGAGGGCTGGAAACACCATATATTTT
CASTTPLSRTGGRAGNTIYF
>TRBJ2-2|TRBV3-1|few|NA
TGTGCCAGCAGCCCGGGGACGGGGTGGACCGGGGAGCTGTTTTTT
CASSPGTGWTGELFF
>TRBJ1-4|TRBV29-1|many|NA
TGCAGCGTTGCCCCGTACACTAATGAAAAACTGTTTTTT
CSVAPYTNEKLFF
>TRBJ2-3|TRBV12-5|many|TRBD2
TGTGCTAGTGGCCTGGGACTAGCGCAAGATACGCAGTATTTT
CASGLGLAQDTQYF
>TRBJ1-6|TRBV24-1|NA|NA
TGTGCCACCAGTGGCGTAGCGGGGGCCCAAAATTCACCCCTCCACTTT
CATSGVAGAQNSPLHF